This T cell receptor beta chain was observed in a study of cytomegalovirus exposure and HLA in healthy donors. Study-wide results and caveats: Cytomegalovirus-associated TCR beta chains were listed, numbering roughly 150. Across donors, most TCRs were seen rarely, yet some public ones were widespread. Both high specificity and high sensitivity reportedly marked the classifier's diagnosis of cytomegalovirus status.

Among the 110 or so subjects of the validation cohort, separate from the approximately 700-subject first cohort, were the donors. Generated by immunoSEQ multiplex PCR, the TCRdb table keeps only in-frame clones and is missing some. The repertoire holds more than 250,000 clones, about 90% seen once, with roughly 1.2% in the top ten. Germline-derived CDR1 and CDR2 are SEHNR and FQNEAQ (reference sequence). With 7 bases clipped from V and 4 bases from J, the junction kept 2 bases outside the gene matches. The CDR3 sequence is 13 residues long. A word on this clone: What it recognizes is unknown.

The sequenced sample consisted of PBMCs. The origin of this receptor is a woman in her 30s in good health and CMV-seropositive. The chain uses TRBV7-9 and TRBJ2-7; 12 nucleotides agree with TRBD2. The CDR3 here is CASMGLAGYEQYF. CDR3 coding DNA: TGTGCCAGCATGGGACTAGCGGGTTACGAGCAGTACTTC.